Given below is one T cell receptor (beta chain) in context. Its specificity is not known. This sample's TCRbeta library carried unique molecular identifier barcodes. TCRdb independently ran MiXCR on the PCR reads; one entry per CDR3 protein. In the table there are 450,000 to 550,000 distinct CDR3 sequences, 9.5% to 12% of which are singletons. This sample is part of a study of T-cell reconstitution after alpha-beta-depleted transplantation in children. CDR1 and CDR2 from the germline V gene are SQVTM and ANQGSEA. V lost 1 base and J 4 bases, leaving 13 bases between the germline ends. This CDR3 contains 14 residues. Whole-study results and caveats: It was surviving recipient T cells and thymic progenitors that gave some patients high TCRbeta diversity at day 60. T-cell numbers and diversity one year post-transplant derived largely from freshly generated T cells.

The sample in question was PBMCs, mostly from graft donor cells, obtained 180 days after TCRalphabeta/CD19-depleted stem cell transplant. This clonotype was obtained from a female patient between 2 and 15 years old who had a stem cell transplant for aplastic anemia, so the T cells may come from the graft donor. This sequence joins TRBV29-1 and TRBJ2-5; D possibly matches TRBD1 or TRBD2 (5 bases each). CDR3 nucleotides: TGCAGCGTTGAAGTAGCGATGAGGGGAGAGACCCAGTACTTC. Residues: CSVEVAMRGETQYF.